Given below is one TCR beta chain in context. Its specific antigen is unknown. No clone much larger than this one lies a single base away; base qualities are absent. Through the immunoSEQ TRB Survey service, multiplex V and J primers were used to amplify rearranged CDR3 beta regions from genomic DNA. To keep sequencing depth equal across samples, survey-level depth of up to 500,000 reads per sample was applied. Libraries were purified and pooled, and sequencing was performed on Illumina technology. Processing in the source paper ran as follows. immunoSEQ online tools were used for productive clonality, sample overlap, pairwise scatters, CDR3 beta length, V/D/J gene usage and productiveness. Calculated diversity was defined as the number of unique rearrangements divided by total templates times 100, and Shannon and Simpson indices were additionally computed. For principal component analysis, Z-score normalized data were analyzed with the R prcomp function and the ggbiplot package. Blood-rectal clonal overlap within each subject was quantified with Morisita's index. Drawn from immuneACCESS, this table holds only the in-frame rearrangements with V and J called that TCRdb kept. Clones are partly lost; checked studies trace under half to an unresolved V gene and leave the rest unexplained. V, J and clone size are those of that table, while D and trimming were read from the DNA. The sample table records approximately 15,000 clones; around 74% of these occur just once. 3.4% of the sample goes to the ten largest clones.

This sample is drawn from a study of pediatric ulcerative colitis (dated by TCRdb to the late 2010s). For the wider study: Of the ulcerative colitis patients, roughly seven had pancolitis and two had left-sided colitis, and histology in every patient was consistent with ulcerative colitis. Nine or ten newly diagnosed, treatment-naive pediatric ulcerative colitis patients and a few non-IBD control children each provided paired blood and rectal samples. By Pediatric Ulcerative Colitis Activity Index, mild disease was classified in a couple of patients, moderate disease in four and acute severe colitis in three. Overall study outcomes, separate from this receptor: Because repertoires were derived from total lymphocyte DNA, patterns in rare subsets such as regulatory T cells may not have been reflected. Features of the rectal repertoire distinguished controls, mild-moderate colitis patients and acute severe colitis patients, and in acute severe colitis rectal diversity was lower because of clonal expansions. A couple of patients' blood samples yielded substantially fewer templates for technical reasons and were excluded from blood-rectal overlap analysis. Blood-derived T cells may have been included in the rectal pinch biopsies, particularly in patients with overt colitis. The healthy control group was small, consisting of only four individuals. A couple of rectal CDR3 clonotypes were found in every ulcerative colitis patient but in no control. Autologous blood-rectal clonal overlap was significantly higher in ulcerative colitis patients than in controls, suggesting increased T cell trafficking to inflamed tissue.

During colonoscopy, one to two pinch biopsies were obtained from the rectum for research. Before the diagnostic colonoscopy, none of the ulcerative colitis patients had been given any immunosuppressive medication. Before DNA isolation, rectal biopsies were subjected to proteinase K digestion. The Wizard kit (Promega) was used to extract genomic DNA from blood and intestinal samples. V is clipped by 3 bases and J by 7 bases, and the sequence between their germline boundaries is 7 bases long. The germline V gene yields SGHVS for CDR1 and FQNEAQ for CDR2. The CDR3 numbers 12 residues from cysteine through phenylalanine. Only the CDR3 part of the read is kept: 36 bases, read in frame from the first base.

The rearrangement combines TRBV7-8 with TRBJ2-1; a confident D gene designation cannot be given. Sequences were obtained from gut tissue. This TCR derives from a girl aged 5-17 years with moderate ulcerative colitis. The DNA reads as follows: TGTGCCAGCAGCTTCCAGTGGAATGAGCAGTTCTTC. Its product reads: CASSFQWNEQFF.